This T cell receptor (beta chain) came from a study of shared clonotypes between healthy human individuals. Study information: For every donor, three CD4 naive, three CD4 memory, two CD8 naive and one CD8 memory plates were used. General study points: Measured sharing among donors was expected to vary with sequencing depth. The sole specimen, blood, was sampled, and tissue repertoires likely differ. Sharing across a handful of donors was seen in roughly 5% of naive CD4 clonotypes.

Method: immunoSEQ multiplex PCR; TCRdb's copy keeps in-frame clones and lacks some. This table holds some 2.1 million clones, over 85% found once. The naive CD8 fraction comprised CD45RO-negative cells positively selected for CCR7 and excluded terminally differentiated effector memory CD45RA+ cells. The CDR3 contains 15 residues. CDR1 is SEHNR, CDR2 FQNEAQ, per germline (reference sequence). The V and J ends lost 8 bases and 8 bases respectively, with 22 bases between them. A note on this clone: Its antigen remains unidentified.

Sequencing was performed on naive CD8+ T cells sorted from blood. The chain employs TRBV7-9 and TRBJ2-1; D might be TRBD1 (7 bases). The TCR was taken from a man between 18 and 35 years old in good health. The CDR3 DNA follows: TGTGCCAGCCCCAGGCAGGGGGGATTCTTCGATGAGCAGTTCTTC. Amino acid sequence: CASPRQGGFFDEQFF.